This T cell receptor (beta chain) stems from a study of STAT3 mutations in large granular lymphocyte leukemia (dated by TCRdb to between 2018 and 2021). About the study as a whole: In roughly half of the longitudinally sequenced T-LGLL patients, canonical activating STAT3 mutations were detected. As controls within the study, two patients with natural killer LGL leukemia were also sequenced longitudinally. From an initial cohort of approximately 220 LGL patients, 15 to 20 representative T-LGLL cases were chosen for longitudinal sequencing of TCRbeta and STAT3. More than half of T-LGLL patients received one or more immunosuppressive therapy regimens, with hematologic response in approximately 41% of those treated. Each patient was sequenced at an average of approximately 3.8 time points, ranging from 2 to 8 samplings. Serial deep sequencing of TCRbeta CDR3 and STAT3 was performed in patients with T-cell large granular lymphocyte leukemia to reconstruct clonal hierarchy and dynamics. On the study overall, not on this receptor specifically: Persisting codominant clonotypes in some patients meant a small but highly pathogenic clone may have been missed. All T-LGLL patients had at least one immunodominant TCRbeta clonotype, and roughly half had multiple immunodominant subclonotypes. Dominant TCR clone burden was found to exceed STAT3 mutant burden in several patients, suggesting that STAT3 mutation arose secondarily within a pre-expanded clone. Because no samples were available when a clone first appeared, clonal expansion was inferred from samplings taken at other points. TCR clonotype switching after therapy was seen in about 35% of the 18 patients, with all newly emerging clones being STAT3 wild type. Linking therapy response to changes in TCR clonal burden was complicated by variable intervals between samplings and by differing treatment regimens.

CDR3 length: 13 amino acids, cysteine to phenylalanine. CDR3 DNA only is kept here, 39 bases in frame from base 1. The germline V gene yields SGHRS for CDR1 and YFSETQ for CDR2. V has 4 bases trimmed and J has 3 bases trimmed; junction bases matching no gene number 4. The same DNA, extracted from blood mononuclear cells, served for both the TCR sequencing and the STAT3 sequencing. TCRbeta libraries were sequenced on an Illumina MiSeq, and an average of around 41,000 productive templates per sample was obtained. The immunoSEQ assay, which uses multiplex PCR amplification, was used to generate TCRbeta CDR3 libraries. As for the original processing: Repertoire diversity was calculated as previously defined, with values near 0 taken to indicate extremely monoclonal samples. TCRdb took this table from immuneACCESS and kept in-frame rearrangements with V and J called. Such tables lack part of the clones; where checked against another copy, unresolved V genes explain under half of the gap, and the rest is unexplained. The V and J calls and the clone size are those of that table, but D and trimming were determined from the DNA. The sample records some 31,000 clones, around 85% of which are singletons. The ten largest clones represent roughly 13% of the sample.

On this clone: No antigen is known for it. Nothing much larger sits one base from this clone, and base qualities are not available.

The sequence derives from a man aged 55 to 69 with T-cell large granular lymphocyte leukemia. Some clones in this sample may be carry-over from other donors' samples. The age is the age at diagnosis. This chain is built from TRBV5-1 and TRBJ2-7, with TRBD1 identical over 7 junction bases. Material for sequencing was peripheral blood mononuclear cells. The CDR3 reads CASSRGPNYEQYF. The sequence in DNA is TGCGCCAGCAGCAGGGGGCCTAACTACGAGCAGTACTTC.